This T cell receptor (beta chain) is drawn from a study of cytomegalovirus exposure and HLA in healthy donors. General study results and limits: Associated with HLA alleles at 0.05 false discovery rate in a later analysis were 16,951 TCR beta sequences.

Remarks on this clone: Its specificity is unknown.

This CDR3 spans 16 amino acids. V dropped 4 bases and J dropped 7; count of bases not matched to a gene: 9. Germline V gene sequence: CDR1 MNHEY, CDR2 SMNVEV (reference sequence). PCR employed 60 Vbeta and 13 Jbeta primers. Method: immunoSEQ multiplex PCR; TCRdb's copy keeps in-frame clones and lacks some. The profile shows approximately 150,000 clones, around 85% of them singletons. The receptor was derived from a woman between 25 and 40 years old in good health and CMV-seronegative. Material: PBMCs. The rearrangement joins TRBV27 to TRBJ1-4; TRBD1 agrees at 10 bases. The CDR3 DNA reads as TGTGCCAGCAGTTCGCCAAAGACAGGGGGCGGTGAAAAACTGTTTTTT. Protein sequence: CASSSPKTGGGEKLFF.